The rows below give T cell receptor beta chains drawn from one sample of a study of technical replicates of blood from several donors. Generated by immunoSEQ multiplex PCR, the TCRdb table keeps only in-frame clones and is missing some. The profile shows about 71,000 clones, approximately 96% of them singletons. Sequencing input: T cells isolated from PBMCs. These receptors came from a human donor in good health. Each CDR3 is given with its conserved first and last residue. Each record gives: J gene, clone size, D gene, V gene, CDR3 DNA, CDR3 protein. D genes are given only for firm matches. The listing skips clone size in some rows; elsewhere it reads once, few, many or a size class.

J: TRBJ1-1
size: -
D: TRBD1
V: TRBV5-1
DNA: TGCGCCAGCAGCACTACAGGGGGCCCTGAAGCTTTCTTT
CDR3: CASSTTGGPEAFF

J: TRBJ2-3
size: -
D: -
V: TRBV5-4
DNA: TGTGCCAGCAGCTTGGTTGACAGAATAACAGATACGCAGTATTTT
CDR3: CASSLVDRITDTQYF

J: TRBJ2-2
size: -
D: -
V: TRBV6-5
DNA: TGTGCCAGCAGTCTTTGGACAGCCACCGGGGAGCTGTTTTTT
CDR3: CASSLWTATGELFF

J: TRBJ2-1
size: -
D: TRBD2
V: TRBV19
DNA: TGTGCCAGTAGTAGGCGGGAGAAGGCCCAGTACAATGAGCAGTTCTTC
CDR3: CASSRREKAQYNEQFF

J: TRBJ2-1
size: -
D: TRBD1
V: TRBV15
DNA: TGTGCCACAACAGAGACAGGGGGCCGTTACAATGAGCAGTTCTTC
CDR3: CATTETGGRYNEQFF

J: TRBJ1-2
size: once
D: TRBD1
V: TRBV7-9
DNA: TGTGCCAGCAGCCCCGGGACAGGGGGTGTCTATGGCTACACCTTC
CDR3: CASSPGTGGVYGYTF

J: TRBJ1-1
size: -
D: TRBD1
V: TRBV28
DNA: TGTGCCAGCAGTTCCCAGGGGGTTTGGATCACTGAAGCTTTCTTT
CDR3: CASSSQGVWITEAFF

J: TRBJ2-7
size: -
D: -
V: TRBV12-2
DNA: TGTGCAAGTCGCCAAAGGCTAGCAACCAGGGGCTACGAGCAGTACTTC
CDR3: CASRQRLATRGYEQYF

J: TRBJ2-2
size: -
D: TRBD2
V: TRBV6-5
DNA: TGTGCCAGCAGACTAGCGCCCGGGACCGGGGAGCTGTTTTTT
CDR3: CASRLAPGTGELFF

J: TRBJ1-1
size: few
D: TRBD1
V: TRBV5-4
DNA: TGTGCCAGCAGCCAGAATCCGGGACAGACTTTGAACACTGAAGCTTTCTTT
CDR3: CASSQNPGQTLNTEAFF

J: TRBJ2-7
size: -
D: TRBD2
V: TRBV9
DNA: TGTGCCAGCAGCGCGGGGGGCACTAGCGGGAGCTACGAGCAGTACTTC
CDR3: CASSAGGTSGSYEQYF

J: TRBJ1-2
size: -
D: TRBD1
V: TRBV30
DNA: TGTGCCTGCGGACAGGGGTCAGCTGATGGCTACACCTTC
CDR3: CACGQGSADGYTF

J: TRBJ2-3
size: -
D: -
V: TRBV6-5
DNA: TGTGCCAGCAGTTACTCCCAGGGCAGCACAGATACGCAGTATTTT
CDR3: CASSYSQGSTDTQYF

J: TRBJ2-7
size: -
D: TRBD1
V: TRBV7-8
DNA: TGTGCCAGCAGCTCGGACAGGGGCGACGAGCAGTACTTC
CDR3: CASSSDRGDEQYF

J: TRBJ2-7
size: -
D: TRBD1
V: TRBV30
DNA: TGTGCCTGGTCGACAGGGGGCTCCTACGAGCAGTACTTC
CDR3: CAWSTGGSYEQYF

J: TRBJ2-5
size: -
D: TRBD1
V: TRBV7-6
DNA: TGTGCCAGCCCCGAATCCCGGGACAGGGATTCGGAGACCCAGTACTTC
CDR3: CASPESRDRDSETQYF

J: TRBJ2-1
size: -
D: -
V: TRBV5-6
DNA: TGTGCCAGCAGCTCCGTCTATGAGCAGTTCTTC
CDR3: CASSSVYEQFF

J: TRBJ2-5
size: -
D: TRBD2
V: TRBV9
DNA: TGTGCCAGCAGCCCCTGGACTAGCGAAGAGACCCAGTACTTC
CDR3: CASSPWTSEETQYF

J: TRBJ1-1
size: once
D: TRBD1
V: TRBV2
DNA: TGTGCCAAAACGACAGGGGGCTTTGGTGAAGCTTTCTTT
CDR3: CAKTTGGFGEAFF

J: TRBJ2-7
size: -
D: TRBD1
V: TRBV28
DNA: TGTGCCAGCAGTTCTCTTCGAACCGGGACAGGCCACTACGAGCAGTACTTC
CDR3: CASSSLRTGTGHYEQYF

J: TRBJ1-4
size: -
D: -
V: TRBV15
DNA: TGTGCCACCAGCATTAGGGGCGGGACTGGATTGTTC
CDR3: CATSIRGGTGLF

J: TRBJ1-1
size: -
D: -
V: TRBV5-1
DNA: TGCGCCAGCAGATACAGGGCCGACGCTGAAGCTTTCTTT
CDR3: CASRYRADAEAFF

J: TRBJ2-1
size: -
D: TRBD2
V: TRBV5-4
DNA: TGTGCCAGCAGCTTCGGACTAGCGGGGATACACAATGAGCAGTTCTTC
CDR3: CASSFGLAGIHNEQFF

J: TRBJ2-2
size: -
D: TRBD1
V: TRBV5-1
DNA: TGCGCCAGCAGCTTGACAGAAGGACAGGGGGCCGGGGAGCTGTTTTTT
CDR3: CASSLTEGQGAGELFF

J: TRBJ2-1
size: once
D: TRBD1
V: TRBV18
DNA: TGTGCCAGCTCACCCCTGGACAGGTCTACGAGGAATGAGCAGTTCTTC
CDR3: CASSPLDRSTRNEQFF

J: TRBJ2-7
size: -
D: -
V: TRBV5-1
DNA: TGCGCCAGCAGCTTGGACCCAGGGGTCGAGCAGTACTTC
CDR3: CASSLDPGVEQYF

J: TRBJ2-5
size: -
D: -
V: TRBV6-1
DNA: TGTGCCAGCACGGCGGGACAGCAAGAGACCCAGTACTTC
CDR3: CASTAGQQETQYF

J: TRBJ2-3
size: -
D: TRBD2
V: TRBV28
DNA: TGTGCCAGCAGTTTTCCCCCCCTAGCGGGAGTCACAGATACGCAGTATTTT
CDR3: CASSFPPLAGVTDTQYF

J: TRBJ2-7
size: -
D: TRBD2
V: TRBV27
DNA: TGTGCCAGCAGTTTTAGGCGAGGGACTAGCGGGGGGCCGGGCGAGCAGTACTTC
CDR3: CASSFRRGTSGGPGEQYF

J: TRBJ1-6
size: -
D: -
V: TRBV12-5
DNA: TGTGCTAGTTTGAGCTCCTATAATTCACCCCTCCACTTT
CDR3: CASLSSYNSPLHF

J: TRBJ2-7
size: -
D: TRBD2
V: TRBV6-5
DNA: TGTGCCAGCAGTTTGGCTAGCGGCGAGCAGTACTTC
CDR3: CASSLASGEQYF

J: TRBJ1-3
size: -
D: -
V: TRBV5-1
DNA: TGCGCCAGCAGCTTGCTCCCGAGCTCTGGAAACACCATATATTTT
CDR3: CASSLLPSSGNTIYF

J: TRBJ1-1
size: -
D: -
V: TRBV27
DNA: TGTGCCAGCAGTTCGAAGACAGGCATGGACACTGAAGCTTTCTTT
CDR3: CASSSKTGMDTEAFF

J: TRBJ2-3
size: -
D: TRBD2
V: TRBV19
DNA: TGTGCCAGTAGCCCCCTCCCTAGCGGGAGTGGAAATACGCAGTATTTT
CDR3: CASSPLPSGSGNTQYF

J: TRBJ1-2
size: -
D: -
V: TRBV4-1
DNA: TGCGCCAGCAGCCAAGGGGGAGGGGGAAGGTATGGCTACACCTTC
CDR3: CASSQGGGGRYGYTF

J: TRBJ1-1
size: -
D: -
V: TRBV5-1
DNA: TGCGCCAGCAGCTTGGGATTGTGGGGGCAGAACACTGAAGCTTTCTTT
CDR3: CASSLGLWGQNTEAFF

J: TRBJ2-5
size: -
D: -
V: TRBV20-1
DNA: TGCAGTGCTAGTAAAGAGACCCAGTACTTC
CDR3: CSASKETQYF

J: TRBJ2-1
size: -
D: TRBD2
V: TRBV5-1
DNA: TGCGCCAGCAGAATGCGGGAGGGCCCGGATGAGCAGTTCTTC
CDR3: CASRMREGPDEQFF

J: TRBJ2-1
size: -
D: TRBD2
V: TRBV15
DNA: TGTGCCACCAGCTTCTCCGGGACTAAAGATCGGCAGTTCTTC
CDR3: CATSFSGTKDRQFF

J: TRBJ2-1
size: once
D: -
V: TRBV4-1
DNA: TGCGCCAGCAGCCAAGCAGGGGACCCCTACAATGAGCAGTTCTTC
CDR3: CASSQAGDPYNEQFF

J: TRBJ2-7
size: -
D: -
V: TRBV9
DNA: TGTGCCAGCAGCGCAACTGCAGGACTTACCTACGAGCAGTACTTC
CDR3: CASSATAGLTYEQYF

J: TRBJ2-5
size: -
D: -
V: TRBV5-6
DNA: TGTGCCAGCAGCTTGGCCGGGGTCGAGACCCAGTACTTC
CDR3: CASSLAGVETQYF

J: TRBJ2-5
size: once
D: -
V: TRBV7-9
DNA: TGTGCCAGCAGCTCACGTGGAGACGGCTACCAAGAGACCCAGTACTTC
CDR3: CASSSRGDGYQETQYF

J: TRBJ2-2
size: -
D: TRBD1
V: TRBV7-9
DNA: TGTGCCAGCAGCATCCCGGGACAGGGGGCGACTTTCGGGGAGCTGTTTTTT
CDR3: CASSIPGQGATFGELFF

J: TRBJ2-7
size: once
D: TRBD2
V: TRBV5-1
DNA: TGCGCCAGCGGAACTAGCGGAAACTACGAGCAGTACTTC
CDR3: CASGTSGNYEQYF

J: TRBJ2-5
size: -
D: -
V: TRBV21-1
DNA: TGTGCCAGCAGCACAGTCGCAATCAAGAAAGACAGGGGAGAGGGGACCCAGTACTTC
CDR3: CASSTVAIKKDRGEGTQYF

J: TRBJ1-1
size: -
D: -
V: TRBV30
DNA: TGTGCCTGGAGTGTACCCCTTCTGGCGAACACTGAAGCTTTCTTT
CDR3: CAWSVPLLANTEAFF

J: TRBJ1-1
size: -
D: -
V: TRBV18
DNA: TGTGCCAGCTCCCGACTCGGAACTGAAGCTTTCTTT
CDR3: CASSRLGTEAFF

J: TRBJ2-7
size: -
D: TRBD2
V: TRBV18
DNA: TGTGCCAGCTCACCGGCGGGAGGGCTTAACGAGCAGTACTTC
CDR3: CASSPAGGLNEQYF

J: TRBJ1-6
size: -
D: TRBD1
V: TRBV5-1
DNA: TGCGCCAGCAGCTGGACTACAGGGGAACCTAATTCACCCCTCCACTTT
CDR3: CASSWTTGEPNSPLHF

J: TRBJ2-5
size: -
D: TRBD2
V: TRBV7-2
DNA: TGTGCCAGCAGCCCAAATAGCGGGAGGGCCCGAGAGACCCAGTACTTC
CDR3: CASSPNSGRARETQYF

J: TRBJ1-1
size: -
D: -
V: TRBV14
DNA: TGTGCCAGCAGCCAAGTTGGCACAGTGGAAGCTTTCTTT
CDR3: CASSQVGTVEAFF

J: TRBJ1-6
size: -
D: -
V: TRBV6-1
DNA: TGTGCCAGCAGTGGGACCTCAGAGGGCCAGGGGTACTCACCCCTCCACTTT
CDR3: CASSGTSEGQGYSPLHF

J: TRBJ2-1
size: -
D: -
V: TRBV5-6
DNA: TGTGCCAGCAGCTCTTTATACAATGAGCAGTTCTTC
CDR3: CASSSLYNEQFF